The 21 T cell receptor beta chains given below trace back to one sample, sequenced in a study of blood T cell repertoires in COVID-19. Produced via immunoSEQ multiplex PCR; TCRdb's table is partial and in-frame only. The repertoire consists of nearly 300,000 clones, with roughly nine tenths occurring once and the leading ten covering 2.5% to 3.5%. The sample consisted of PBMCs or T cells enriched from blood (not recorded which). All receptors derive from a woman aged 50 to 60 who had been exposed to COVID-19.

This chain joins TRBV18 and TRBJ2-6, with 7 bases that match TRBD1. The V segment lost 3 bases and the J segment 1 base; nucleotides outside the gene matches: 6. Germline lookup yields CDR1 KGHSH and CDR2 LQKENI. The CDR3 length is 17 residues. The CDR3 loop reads CASSPRDRQSGANVLTF. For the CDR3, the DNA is TGTGCCAGCTCACCTCGGGACAGACAATCTGGGGCCAACGTCCTGACTTTC.

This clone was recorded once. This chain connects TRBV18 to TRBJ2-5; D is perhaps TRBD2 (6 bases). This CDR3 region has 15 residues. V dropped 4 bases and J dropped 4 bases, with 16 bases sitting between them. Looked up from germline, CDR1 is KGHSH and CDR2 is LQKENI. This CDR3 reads CASSRNGGSGETQYF. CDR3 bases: TGTGCCAGCTCACGCAACGGGGGTTCGGGAGAGACCCAGTACTTC.

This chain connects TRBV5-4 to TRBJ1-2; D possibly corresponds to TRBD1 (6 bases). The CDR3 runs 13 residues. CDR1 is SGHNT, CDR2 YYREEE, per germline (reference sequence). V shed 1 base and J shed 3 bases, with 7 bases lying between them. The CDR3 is CASSLYRDYGYTF. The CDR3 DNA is TGTGCCAGCAGCTTGTACAGGGACTATGGCTACACCTTC. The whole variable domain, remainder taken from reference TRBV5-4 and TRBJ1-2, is ETGVTQSPTHLIKTRGQQVTLRCSSQSGHNTVSWYQQALGQGPQFIFQYYREEENGRGNFPPRFSGLQFPNYSSELNVNALELDDSALYLCASSLYRDYGYTFGSGTRLTVV.

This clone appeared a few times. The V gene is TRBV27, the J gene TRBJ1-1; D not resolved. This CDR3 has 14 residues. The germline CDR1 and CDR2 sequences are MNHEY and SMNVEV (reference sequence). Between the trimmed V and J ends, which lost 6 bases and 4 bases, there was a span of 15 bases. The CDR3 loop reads CASSRGGEITEAFF. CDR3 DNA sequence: TGTGCCAGCAGCCGGGGAGGTGAGATCACTGAAGCTTTCTTT.

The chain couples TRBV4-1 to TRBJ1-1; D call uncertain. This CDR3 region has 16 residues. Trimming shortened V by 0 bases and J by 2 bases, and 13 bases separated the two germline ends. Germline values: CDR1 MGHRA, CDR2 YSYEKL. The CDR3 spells CASSQDRFEGNTEAFF. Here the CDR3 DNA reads TGCGCCAGCAGCCAAGACCGGTTTGAGGGTAACACTGAAGCTTTCTTT.

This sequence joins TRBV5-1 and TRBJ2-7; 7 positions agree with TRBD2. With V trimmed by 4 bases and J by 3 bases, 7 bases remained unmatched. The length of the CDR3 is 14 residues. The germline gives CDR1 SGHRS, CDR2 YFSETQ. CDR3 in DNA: TGCGCCAGCAGCCCTCCAGGGAGGGACTACGAGCAGTACTTC. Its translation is CASSPPGRDYEQYF.

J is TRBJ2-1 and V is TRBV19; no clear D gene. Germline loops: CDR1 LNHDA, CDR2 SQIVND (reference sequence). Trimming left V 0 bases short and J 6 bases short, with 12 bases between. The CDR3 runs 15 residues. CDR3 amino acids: CASSIDSPARNEQFF. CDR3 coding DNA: TGTGCCAGTAGTATAGATAGCCCGGCCCGCAATGAGCAGTTCTTC.

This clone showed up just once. The CDR3 DNA reads TGTGCCAGCAACGCGGGTGCCTACGAGCAGTACTTC. This translates into CASNAGAYEQYF. V usage is TRBV28 and J usage is TRBJ2-7, with D possibly TRBD2 on 5 matching bases. Germline CDR1 reads MDHEN; CDR2 reads SYDVKM. The CDR3 is 12 residues long. V lost 7 bases, J lost 2 bases, and 9 bases lay in between.

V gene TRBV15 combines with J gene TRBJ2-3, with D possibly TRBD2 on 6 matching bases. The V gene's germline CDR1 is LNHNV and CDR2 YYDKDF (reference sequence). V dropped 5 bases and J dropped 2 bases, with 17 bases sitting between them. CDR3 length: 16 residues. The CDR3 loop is CATSPGMTRNTDTQYF. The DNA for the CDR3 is TGTGCCACCAGCCCTGGCATGACTAGAAACACAGATACGCAGTATTTT.

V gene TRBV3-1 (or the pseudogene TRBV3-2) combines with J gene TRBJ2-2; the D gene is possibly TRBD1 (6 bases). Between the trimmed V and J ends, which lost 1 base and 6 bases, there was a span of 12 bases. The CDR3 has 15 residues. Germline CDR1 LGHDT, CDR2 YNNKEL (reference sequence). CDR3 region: CASSQGVPGAGELFF. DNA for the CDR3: TGTGCCAGCAGCCAAGGGGTACCAGGGGCCGGGGAGCTGTTTTTT.

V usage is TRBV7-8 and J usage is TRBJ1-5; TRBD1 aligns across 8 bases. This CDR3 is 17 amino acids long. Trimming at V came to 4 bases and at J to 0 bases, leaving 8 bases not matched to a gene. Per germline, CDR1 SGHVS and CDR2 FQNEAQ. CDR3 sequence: CASSSGQGPYSNQPQHF. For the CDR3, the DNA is TGTGCCAGCAGCTCCGGACAGGGCCCCTATAGCAATCAGCCCCAGCATTTT.

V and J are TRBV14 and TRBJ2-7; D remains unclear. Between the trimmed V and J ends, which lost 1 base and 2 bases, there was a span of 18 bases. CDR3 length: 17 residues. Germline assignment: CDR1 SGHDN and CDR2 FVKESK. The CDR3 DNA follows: TGTGCCAGCAGCCAAGGAGTATGGGCAGGCAGGACCTACGAGCAGTACTTC. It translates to CASSQGVWAGRTYEQYF.

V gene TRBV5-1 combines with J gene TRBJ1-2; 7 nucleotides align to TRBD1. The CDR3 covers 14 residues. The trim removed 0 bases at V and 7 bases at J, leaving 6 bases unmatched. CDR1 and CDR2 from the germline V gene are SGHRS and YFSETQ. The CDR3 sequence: CASSLGFTGVGYTF. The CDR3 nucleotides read TGCGCCAGCAGCTTGGGGTTTACAGGGGTTGGCTACACCTTC. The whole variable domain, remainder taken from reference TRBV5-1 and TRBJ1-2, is KAGVTQTPRYLIKTRGQQVTLSCSPISGHRSVSWYQQTPGQGLQFLFEYFSETQRNKGNFPGRFSGRQFSNSRSEMNVSTLELGDSALYLCASSLGFTGVGYTFGSGTRLTVV.

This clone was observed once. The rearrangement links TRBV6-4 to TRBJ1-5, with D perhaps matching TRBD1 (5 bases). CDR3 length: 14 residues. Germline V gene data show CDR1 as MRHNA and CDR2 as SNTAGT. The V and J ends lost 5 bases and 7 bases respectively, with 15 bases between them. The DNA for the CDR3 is TGTGCCAGCAGTTCTGGTCAGGGCGGCCAGCCCCAGCATTTT. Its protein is CASSSGQGGQPQHF.

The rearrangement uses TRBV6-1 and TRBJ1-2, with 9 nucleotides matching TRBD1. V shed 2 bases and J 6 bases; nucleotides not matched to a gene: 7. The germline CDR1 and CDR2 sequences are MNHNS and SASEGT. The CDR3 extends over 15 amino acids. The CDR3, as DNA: TGTGCCAGCAGTGAAAGGGGGACAGGGTATAATGGCTACACCTTC. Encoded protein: CASSERGTGYNGYTF.

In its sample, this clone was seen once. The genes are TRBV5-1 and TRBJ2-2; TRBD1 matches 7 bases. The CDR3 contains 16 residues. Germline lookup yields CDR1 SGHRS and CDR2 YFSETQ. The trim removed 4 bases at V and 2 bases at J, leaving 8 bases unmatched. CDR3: CASSLDRALNTGELFF. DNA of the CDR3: TGCGCCAGCAGCCTTGACAGGGCCCTTAACACCGGGGAGCTGTTTTTT.

The CDR3 region is CATSDPLVPEVRYTF. CDR3 DNA sequence: TGTGCCACCAGTGATCCACTAGTCCCGGAAGTCCGGTACACCTTC. J is TRBJ1-2 and V is TRBV24-1; D remains unclear. V lost 3 bases, J lost 11 bases, and 21 bases lay in between. Germline CDR1 reads KGHDR; CDR2 reads SFDVKD. CDR3 length equals 15 residues.

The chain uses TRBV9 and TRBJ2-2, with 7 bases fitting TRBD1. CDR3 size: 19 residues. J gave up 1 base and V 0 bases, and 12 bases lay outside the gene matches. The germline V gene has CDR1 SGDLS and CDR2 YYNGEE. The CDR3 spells CASSVALAGTALNTGELFF. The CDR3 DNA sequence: TGTGCCAGCAGCGTAGCTCTGGCAGGGACAGCCTTGAACACCGGGGAGCTGTTTTTT. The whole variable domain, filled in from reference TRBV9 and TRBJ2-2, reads DSGVTQTPKHLITATGQRVTLRCSPRSGDLSVYWYQQSLDQGLQFLIQYYNGEERAKGNILERFSAQQFPDLHSELNLSSLELGDSALYFCASSVALAGTALNTGELFFGEGSRLTVL.

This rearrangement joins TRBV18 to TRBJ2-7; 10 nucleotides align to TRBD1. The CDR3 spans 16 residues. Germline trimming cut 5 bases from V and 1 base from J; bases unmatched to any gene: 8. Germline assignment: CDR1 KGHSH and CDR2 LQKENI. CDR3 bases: TGTGCCAGCTCAACAAAGGGACAGGGGTTTTCCTACGAGCAGTACTTC. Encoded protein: CASSTKGQGFSYEQYF.

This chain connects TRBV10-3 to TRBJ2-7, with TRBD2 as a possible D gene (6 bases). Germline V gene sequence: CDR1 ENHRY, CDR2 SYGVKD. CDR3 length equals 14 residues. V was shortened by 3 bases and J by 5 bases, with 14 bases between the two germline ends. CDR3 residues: CAISEVFGGNEQYF. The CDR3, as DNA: TGTGCCATCAGTGAAGTATTTGGGGGGAACGAGCAGTACTTC.

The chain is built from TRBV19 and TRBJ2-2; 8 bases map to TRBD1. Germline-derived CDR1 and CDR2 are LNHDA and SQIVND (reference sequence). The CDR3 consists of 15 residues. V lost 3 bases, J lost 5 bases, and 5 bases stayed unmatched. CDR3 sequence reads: CASSIDRGRTGELFF. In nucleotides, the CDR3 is TGTGCCAGTAGTATCGACAGGGGACGAACCGGGGAGCTGTTTTTT.